The rows below give T cell receptor beta chains drawn from one sample of a study of Ad26.COV2.S vaccination and SARS-CoV-2 variants. TCRdb keeps only in-frame clones here, not all; method: immunoSEQ multiplex PCR. Found here are a few hundred thousand clones, 88% of them singletons; the top ten hold 3.6%. Specimen: peripheral blood, collected in a trial of Ad26.COV2.S vaccine versus placebo. The receptors come from a person aged 18-65 years who received the Ad26.COV2.S COVID-19 vaccine or a placebo. CDR3s include the opening cysteine and the closing phenylalanine or tryptophan. D genes are given only for firm matches. The size field is filled for only some rows; it gives once, few, many or a size class.

J | V | D | size | CDR3 | DNA
TRBJ1-5 | TRBV2 | NA | NA | CASSGVVNQPQHF | TGTGCCAGCAGCGGAGTGGTCAATCAGCCCCAGCATTTT
TRBJ1-2 | TRBV5-6 | NA | NA | CASSLNPGTLRGYTF | TGTGCCAGCAGCTTGAATCCAGGGACACTTAGGGGCTACACCTTC
TRBJ2-5 | TRBV4-3 | TRBD2 | NA | CASSQDRGSGGAEETQYF | TGCGCCAGCAGCCAAGATCGGGGTAGCGGGGGGGCCGAAGAGACCCAGTACTTC
TRBJ2-7 | TRBV7-2 | NA | once | CASSVRDTSSYEQYF | TGTGCCAGCAGCGTGCGGGACACAAGCTCCTACGAGCAGTACTTC
TRBJ2-6 | TRBV12-1 | NA | NA | CASALGGDAFSGANVLTF | TGTGCCAGCGCCCTTGGGGGGGACGCCTTCTCTGGGGCCAACGTCCTGACTTTC
TRBJ1-4 | TRBV18 | TRBD1 | NA | CASSLTGATNEKLFF | TGTGCCAGCTCACTAACAGGGGCAACTAATGAAAAACTGTTTTTT
TRBJ1-2 | TRBV3-1/TRBV3-2 | TRBD1 | NA | CASSHRQGSYGYTF | TGTGCCAGCAGCCACCGACAGGGGAGCTATGGCTACACCTTC
TRBJ1-2 | TRBV28 | NA | NA | CASSLSMRAQGTGGYTF | TGTGCCAGCAGTTTATCAATGAGAGCACAGGGAACCGGTGGCTACACCTTC
TRBJ2-4 | TRBV11-2 | NA | NA | CASSLGETIQYF | TGTGCCAGCAGCTTAGGTGAAACCATTCAGTACTTC
TRBJ1-2 | TRBV9 | TRBD1 | NA | CASSATTGRAYGYTF | TGTGCCAGCAGCGCCACGACAGGGAGGGCCTATGGCTACACCTTC
TRBJ2-7 | TRBV2 | TRBD2 | NA | CASRVAGGPYEQYF | TGTGCCAGCAGGGTAGCGGGGGGGCCCTACGAGCAGTACTTC
TRBJ2-1 | TRBV7-3 | NA | NA | CASSGESYNEQFF | TGTGCCAGCAGCGGGGAATCTTACAATGAGCAGTTCTTC
TRBJ2-7 | TRBV5-1 | NA | NA | CASSLDRYYEQYF | TGCGCCAGCAGCTTGGACCGGTACTACGAGCAGTACTTC
TRBJ1-5 | TRBV24-1 | TRBD1 | NA | CATRPGTGDNQPQHF | TGTGCCACCCGTCCCGGGACAGGGGATAATCAGCCCCAGCATTTT
TRBJ2-7 | TRBV7-2 | NA | NA | CASSLNRYEQYF | TGTGCCAGCAGCTTAAACCGCTACGAGCAGTACTTC
TRBJ2-1 | TRBV5-6 | TRBD2 | NA | CASSLAGASGSLYNEQFF | TGTGCCAGCAGCTTGGCTGGTGCTAGCGGGTCCCTCTACAATGAGCAGTTCTTC
TRBJ1-1 | TRBV28 | NA | NA | CASTVDWNTEAFF | TGTGCCAGCACCGTGGACTGGAACACTGAAGCTTTCTTT
TRBJ1-3 | TRBV29-1 | TRBD1 | NA | CSVEENRGLAGNTIYF | TGCAGCGTTGAGGAAAACAGGGGGTTAGCTGGAAACACCATATATTTT
TRBJ2-3 | TRBV6-5 | NA | NA | CANSFNNRGTDTQYF | TGTGCCAACAGTTTTAACAACAGGGGCACAGATACGCAGTATTTT
TRBJ1-1 | TRBV27 | NA | NA | CASSPLELGGRAEAFF | TGTGCCAGCAGTCCTTTAGAATTGGGGGGAAGGGCTGAAGCTTTCTTT
TRBJ1-2 | TRBV9 | TRBD1 | once | CASSATGGAGGYTF | TGTGCCAGCAGCGCCACAGGGGGCGCAGGTGGCTACACCTTC
TRBJ2-1 | TRBV5-1 | TRBD2 | NA | CASSWTPGLAANEQFF | TGCGCCAGCAGCTGGACCCCGGGACTAGCGGCAAATGAGCAGTTCTTC
TRBJ2-3 | TRBV7-3 | TRBD2 | NA | CASSLYGGASTDTQYF | TGTGCCAGCAGCTTATACGGGGGGGCGAGCACAGATACGCAGTATTTT
TRBJ1-5 | TRBV30 | TRBD1 | NA | CAWTGQDNQPQHF | TGTGCCTGGACCGGACAGGACAATCAGCCCCAGCATTTT
TRBJ1-2 | TRBV7-8 | TRBD1 | NA | CASSFVRGPSPNYGYTF | TGTGCCAGCAGCTTCGTCAGGGGGCCCTCCCCCAACTATGGCTACACCTTC
TRBJ2-7 | TRBV5-4 | NA | NA | CASSPRPEAGTGEQYF | TGTGCCAGCAGCCCCCGACCGGAGGCTGGTACGGGAGAGCAGTACTTC
TRBJ2-1 | TRBV14 | NA | NA | CASSRLVYNEQFF | TGTGCCAGCAGCCGACTAGTCTACAATGAGCAGTTCTTC
TRBJ1-2 | TRBV5-6 | NA | NA | CASSFGLVAGYTF | TGTGCCAGCAGCTTTGGTTTAGTAGCGGGCTACACCTTC
TRBJ1-2 | TRBV5-6 | NA | NA | CASSSPGVRGYTF | TGTGCCAGCAGCTCCCCCGGTGTTAGGGGCTACACCTTC
TRBJ1-6 | TRBV5-1 | NA | few | CASSQGHASPLHF | TGCGCCAGCAGCCAGGGACACGCTTCACCCCTCCACTTT
TRBJ2-7 | TRBV28 | NA | NA | CASSFRPGRLKARTYEQYF | TGTGCCAGCAGTTTCAGGCCGGGACGCCTGAAAGCCCGGACCTACGAGCAGTACTTC
TRBJ1-6 | TRBV19 | NA | NA | CASSGSRDDSPLHF | TGTGCCAGTAGTGGGTCCCGGGACGACTCACCCCTCCACTTT
TRBJ2-1 | TRBV7-2 | TRBD1 | once | CASSPSGQGYNEQFF | TGTGCCAGCAGCCCATCTGGACAGGGCTACAATGAGCAGTTCTTC
TRBJ2-7 | TRBV10-3 | NA | once | CAISDWQVPYEQYF | TGTGCCATCAGTGATTGGCAGGTCCCCTACGAGCAGTACTTC
TRBJ2-7 | TRBV7-2 | TRBD1 | NA | CASSRDRWGEQYF | TGTGCCAGCAGCCGGGACAGGTGGGGCGAGCAGTACTTC
TRBJ2-2 | TRBV6-5 | NA | NA | CASRRSQSGELFF | TGTGCCAGCAGACGATCTCAGTCCGGGGAGCTGTTTTTT
TRBJ2-2 | TRBV10-3 | NA | NA | CAITGLSNTGELFF | TGTGCCATCACGGGTCTTTCGAACACCGGGGAGCTGTTTTTT
TRBJ1-2 | TRBV4-3 | NA | NA | CASSQEGDGYYGYTF | TGCGCCAGCAGCCAAGAAGGGGACGGCTACTATGGCTACACCTTC
TRBJ2-7 | TRBV7-8 | NA | NA | CASSLRRLGSLARSYEQYF | TGTGCCAGCAGCTTAAGACGCTTGGGTTCCCTCGCGAGGTCCTACGAGCAGTACTTC
TRBJ2-1 | TRBV7-2 | TRBD2 | NA | CASSPLVAGGRSEQFF | TGTGCCAGCAGCCCCCTAGTGGCGGGGGGGCGGAGTGAGCAGTTCTTC
TRBJ2-7 | TRBV10-2 | TRBD1 | NA | CASSETGGRQYF | TGCGCCAGCAGTGAGACAGGGGGGAGGCAGTACTTC
TRBJ1-4 | TRBV24-1 | NA | NA | CATSDSPANEKLFF | TGTGCCACCAGTGACAGCCCAGCTAATGAAAAACTGTTTTTT
TRBJ2-7 | TRBV28 | TRBD1 | NA | CASIPDRDRAYEQYF | TGTGCCAGCATTCCCGACAGGGACAGGGCCTACGAGCAGTACTTC